The 20 T cell receptor beta chains below come from one sample, sequenced in a study of Graves' ophthalmopathy and Graves' hyperthyroidism. RNA transcripts were the template, and TCR beta CDR3 regions were amplified from them. The first-round RT-PCR employed HTBI primers together with the Qiagen OneStep RT-PCR kit. A multiplex PCR was then performed as the second round. TCRdb reprocessed the multiplex PCR reads with MiXCR, giving one entry per CDR3 protein. The sample yields 300,000 to 350,000 distinct CDR3 sequences, roughly 17% seen once. What was sequenced was peripheral blood. These receptors came from an adult man with Graves' ophthalmopathy.

This clonotype was detected ten times or more. The rearrangement joins TRBV24-1 to TRBJ2-5, with D tentatively TRBD2 (6 bases). V was clipped by 4 bases and J by 1 base, with 12 bases between them. Per germline, CDR1 KGHDR and CDR2 SFDVKD. The CDR3 runs to 15 residues. CDR3 coding DNA: TGTGCCACCAGTGACCCCGGAGGGGTCCAAGAGACCCAGTACTTC. Amino acid sequence: CATSDPGGVQETQYF.

This clonotype was found many times. The gene calls are TRBV15 and TRBJ2-7; 11 positions match TRBD1. The ends lost 4 bases at V and 4 bases at J; junction bases unmatched: 9. The CDR3 consists of 16 residues. Looked up from germline, CDR1 is LNHNV and CDR2 is YYDKDF (reference sequence). The CDR3: CATSKEGQGVYYEQYF. CDR3 DNA sequence: TGTGCCACCAGCAAAGAGGGACAGGGGGTGTATTACGAGCAGTACTTC.

The chain combines TRBV27 with TRBJ2-5, with D tentatively TRBD1 (8 bases). The germline V gene has CDR1 MNHEY and CDR2 SMNVEV (reference sequence). This CDR3 has 13 residues. V shed 10 bases and J shed 5 bases, with 17 bases lying between them. The DNA of the CDR3 is TGTGCCACCGTCGACAGGGGAGGGGAGACCCAGTACTTC. Protein sequence: CATVDRGGETQYF.

The chain uses TRBV24-1 and TRBJ2-2; D is perhaps TRBD1 (5 bases). Germline assignment: CDR1 KGHDR and CDR2 SFDVKD. CDR3 length: 13 residues. Trimming took off 12 bases at V and 2 bases at J, with 12 bases between the two ends. The CDR3 DNA follows: TGTGCCGCTACAGGTTTTAACACCGGGGAGCTGTTTTTT. This sequence encodes CAATGFNTGELFF.

This clonotype was found many times. The V and J genes are TRBV7-8 and TRBJ2-5, with D maybe TRBD1 (5 bases). V dropped 6 bases and J dropped 2 bases, with 10 bases sitting between them. CDR1 SGHVS and CDR2 FQNEAQ come from the germline V gene. The CDR3 sequence is 13 residues long. DNA for the CDR3: TGTGCCAGCAGTTTTAACAGGCAAGAGACCCAGTACTTC. As protein: CASSFNRQETQYF.

This clonotype has a count of ten or more. V usage is TRBV3-1 and J usage is TRBJ2-5; TRBD2 agrees at 10 bases. CDR3 length: 16 residues. The ends lost 1 base at V and 5 bases at J; junction bases unmatched: 7. The germline gives CDR1 LGHDT, CDR2 YNNKEL (reference sequence). CDR3 in amino acids: CASSQGLSGGRETQYF. The CDR3, as DNA: TGTGCCAGCAGCCAAGGTCTTAGCGGGGGGCGGGAGACCCAGTACTTC.

In its sample, this clonotype was seen many times. The chain has TRBV15 and TRBJ2-5; the D gene is possibly TRBD1 (6 bases). V was trimmed by 0 bases and J by 3 bases, leaving 17 bases between them. The CDR3 spans 17 residues. The V gene's germline CDR1 is LNHNV and CDR2 YYDKDF (reference sequence). CDR3 loop: CATSRDLGLAGEETQYF. In DNA, the CDR3 is TGTGCCACCAGCAGAGATCTGGGGCTAGCAGGGGAAGAGACCCAGTACTTC.

This clonotype was counted between two and nine times. The chain couples TRBV18 to TRBJ1-5; maybe TRBD1 (5 bases). Germline values: CDR1 KGHSH, CDR2 LQKENI. This CDR3 comprises 18 residues. Trimming stripped 6 bases from V and 0 bases from J, with 21 bases between. The CDR3 is CASSSSPGATISNQPQHF. The CDR3 DNA reads TGTGCCAGCTCCTCCTCCCCCGGGGCGACAATTAGCAATCAGCCCCAGCATTTT.

V and J are TRBV2 and TRBJ1-2, with TRBD1 matching over 10 bases. This CDR3 region has 14 residues. J gave up 3 bases and V 9 bases, and 7 bases lay outside the gene matches. Germline V gene sequence: CDR1 SNHLY, CDR2 FYNNEI. The CDR3 bases are TGTGCCAGACTCCGGGACAGGGGTGACTATGGCTACACCTTC. It is translated as CARLRDRGDYGYTF.

This clonotype was counted many times. This chain uses TRBV5-1 with TRBJ2-2; 7 bases fit TRBD1. Per the germline V gene, CDR1 is SGHRS and CDR2 is YFSETQ. This CDR3 is 15 amino acids long. V was pared by 3 bases and J by 4 bases, with 6 bases of the junction left unmatched. CDR3 in amino acids: CASSSGTVITGELFF. In nucleotides, the CDR3 is TGCGCCAGCAGCTCCGGGACAGTCATCACCGGGGAGCTGTTTTTT.

V usage is TRBV5-1 and J usage is TRBJ2-7; D perhaps matches TRBD2 (5 bases). The germline V and J ends were trimmed by 0 bases and 7 bases, with 14 bases remaining between them. The CDR3 covers 14 residues. The germline V gene has CDR1 SGHRS and CDR2 YFSETQ. CDR3 coding DNA: TGCGCCAGCAGCTTGGTATATACCTCGGGGGAGCAGTACTTC. Translated, it gives CASSLVYTSGEQYF.

Comments on this clonotype: At one boundary the junction diverges from the germline segment, which might be a read error. The chain links TRBV6-5 to TRBJ1-2; D call uncertain. The CDR3 contains 13 residues. The germline CDR1 and CDR2 sequences are MNHEY and SVGAGI. The CDR3 nucleotides are TGTGCCGGCAGTTACTTGGTAAACTATGGCTACACCTTC. Encoded protein: CAGSYLVNYGYTF.

This clonotype has ten or more counts. This chain joins TRBV7-2 and TRBJ1-6; D might be TRBD1 (6 bases). Deletions cut 2 bases from V and 6 bases from J, with 14 bases between. This CDR3 has 16 amino acids. Germline V gene sequence: CDR1 SGHTA, CDR2 FQGNSA. CDR3 region: CASSLYGGQFNSPLHF. The CDR3 DNA reads as TGTGCCAGCAGCTTATACGGAGGACAGTTTAATTCACCCCTCCACTTT. The variable domain in full, with the rest retrieved from reference TRBV7-2 and TRBJ1-6, is GAGVSQSPSNKVTEKGKDVELRCDPISGHTALYWYRQSLGQGLEFLIYFQGNSAPDKSGLPSDRFSAERTGGSVSTLTIQRTQQEDSAVYLCASSLYGGQFNSPLHFGNGTRLTVT.

This clonotype came up many times. V and J are TRBV6-1 and TRBJ2-2; D is perhaps TRBD1 or TRBD2 (5 bases each). The germline gives CDR1 MNHNS, CDR2 SASEGT. V was pared by 8 bases and J by 2 bases, with 9 bases between. The CDR3 runs 13 residues. The CDR3 loop reads CASRDENTGELFF. The CDR3 DNA is TGTGCCAGCCGGGACGAAAACACCGGGGAGCTGTTTTTT.

This clonotype was seen ten or more times. J is TRBJ2-7 and V is TRBV9, with D perhaps TRBD1 or TRBD2 (5 bases each). The V end lost 4 bases, the J end lost 2 bases, and 19 bases lay between the germline ends. Germline V lookup: CDR1 SGDLS, CDR2 YYNGEE. CDR3 size: 16 residues. The CDR3 is CASSPFRGGVPYEQYF. In DNA form, the CDR3 reads TGTGCCAGCAGCCCCTTTCGGGGCGGAGTCCCCTACGAGCAGTACTTC.

This clonotype occurred many times. The CDR3 DNA sequence: TGTGCCAGCAGTTTATCGAGGGACGCCAACGAGCAGTACTTC. Translated: CASSLSRDANEQYF. The chain has TRBV27 and TRBJ2-7; the D gene could be TRBD1 or TRBD2 (5 bases each). Trimming cost V 0 bases and J 5 bases, with 11 bases left between them. Germline V gives CDR1 MNHEY, CDR2 SMNVEV (reference sequence). The CDR3 extends over 14 amino acids.

Comment on this clonotype: A read error may produce the germline difference seen at one junction end. The chain is built from TRBV7-2 and TRBJ2-4; D gene uncertain. The CDR3 has 13 residues. Germline lookup yields CDR1 SGHTA and CDR2 FQGNSA. The CDR3 DNA sequence: TGTGCCAGCAGCTTAAGTTCTCCAAACCCCAAGGCCTTC. This gives the protein CASSLSSPNPKAF.

This clonotype came up many times. CDR3 nucleotide sequence: TGTGCCAGCAGGAAGGACACCTATAGCAATCAGCCCCAGCATTTT. This gives the protein CASRKDTYSNQPQHF. The rearrangement links TRBV12-3 or TRBV12-4 to TRBJ1-5, with D possibly matching TRBD1 (5 bases). With 6 bases removed from V and 0 bases from J, the gap between germline ends came to 12 bases. There are 15 residues in the CDR3.

The table lists this clonotype with many counts. The rearrangement joins TRBV7-8 to TRBJ1-2; no reliable D call. The CDR3 has 16 amino acids. V dropped 4 bases and J dropped 6 bases, with 21 bases sitting between them. Germline V gene sequence: CDR1 SGHVS, CDR2 FQNEAQ. CDR3 DNA sequence: TGTGCCAGCAGCTCAACCCGCGGGCTCCTAAGAGATGGCTACACCTTC. This translates into CASSSTRGLLRDGYTF.

The chain has TRBV6-1 and TRBJ1-6; 7 bases map to TRBD1. The germline CDR1 and CDR2 sequences are MNHNS and SASEGT. Unmatched junction bases numbered 2, after V lost 3 bases and J lost 9 bases. The CDR3 is 13 residues long. CDR3 nucleotide sequence: TGTGCCAGCAGTGACCACAGGGGTTCACCCCTCCACTTT. Encoded protein: CASSDHRGSPLHF.